The clone carrying this TCR beta chain was recorded at least ten times. The antigen is undetermined. Amplification of TCR beta CDR3 regions was performed using RNA transcripts as template. Researchers ran a first-round RT-PCR on the TCR CDR3 using the HTBI primer set. MiXCR was run by TCRdb on the multiplex PCR reads, yielding one entry per CDR3 protein. The sample records about 400,000 distinct CDR3 sequences, roughly 14% being singletons. This record belongs to a study of T cells in Graves' hyperthyroidism and ophthalmopathy. Source material for PBMCs was about 10 ml fresh peripheral blood. Findings of the study overall: Separating ophthalmopathy from stable hyperthyroidism was achieved by a 13 V-J model. In blood, most of the thyroid clonotypes expanded above 0.001 were also present.

CDR3 size: 14 residues. The germline V gene has CDR1 SGHTA and CDR2 FQGNSA. The V end lost 1 base, the J end lost 6 bases, and 11 bases lay between the germline ends. The sequence was obtained from a woman aged 18 to 35 with Graves' hyperthyroidism. The genes are TRBV7-2 and TRBJ2-3; D perhaps matches TRBD2 (6 bases). The specimen sequenced was blood. The CDR3 protein is CASSLELAPDTQYF. DNA for the CDR3: TGTGCCAGCAGCTTAGAACTAGCTCCCGATACGCAGTATTTT.